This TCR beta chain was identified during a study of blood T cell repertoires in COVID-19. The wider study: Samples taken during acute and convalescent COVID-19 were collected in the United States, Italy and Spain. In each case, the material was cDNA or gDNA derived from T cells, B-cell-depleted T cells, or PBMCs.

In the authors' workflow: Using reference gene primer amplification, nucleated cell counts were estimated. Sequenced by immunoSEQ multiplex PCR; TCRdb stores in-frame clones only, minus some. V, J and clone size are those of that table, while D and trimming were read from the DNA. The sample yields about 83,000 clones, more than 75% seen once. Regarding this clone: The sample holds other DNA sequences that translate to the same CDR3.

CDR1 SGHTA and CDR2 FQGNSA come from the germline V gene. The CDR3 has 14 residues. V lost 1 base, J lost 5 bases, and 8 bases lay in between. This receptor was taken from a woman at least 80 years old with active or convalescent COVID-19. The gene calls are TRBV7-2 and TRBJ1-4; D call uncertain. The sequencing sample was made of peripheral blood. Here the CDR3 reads CASSLGGSNEKLFF. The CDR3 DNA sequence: TGTGCCAGCAGCTTAGGCGGGTCAAATGAAAAACTGTTTTTT.